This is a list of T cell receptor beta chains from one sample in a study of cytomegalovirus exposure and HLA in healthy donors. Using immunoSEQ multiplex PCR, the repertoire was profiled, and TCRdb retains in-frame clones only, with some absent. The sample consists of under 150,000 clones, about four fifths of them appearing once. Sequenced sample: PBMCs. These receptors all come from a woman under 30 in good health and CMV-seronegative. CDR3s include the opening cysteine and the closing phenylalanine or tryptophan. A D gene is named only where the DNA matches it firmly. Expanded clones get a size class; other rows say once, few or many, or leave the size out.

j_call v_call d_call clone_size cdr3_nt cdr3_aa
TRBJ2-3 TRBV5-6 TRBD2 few TGTGCCAGCAGCTTTCCTGGACTAGCGGGAGGACGGGGCACAGATACGCAGTATTTT CASSFPGLAGGRGTDTQYF
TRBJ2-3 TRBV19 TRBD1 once TGTGCCAGTAGTAGTATTCGGACAGGGTGGACAGATACGCAGTATTTT CASSSIRTGWTDTQYF
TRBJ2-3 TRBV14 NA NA TGTGCCAGCAGCCGTTCAGCAGATACGCAGTATTTT CASSRSADTQYF
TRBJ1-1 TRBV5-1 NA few TGCGCCAGCATGGGGGCAAACACTGAAGCTTTCTTT CASMGANTEAFF
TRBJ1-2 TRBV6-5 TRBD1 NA TGTGCCAGCACCATGACAGGGGCTCGGGGCTACACCTTC CASTMTGARGYTF
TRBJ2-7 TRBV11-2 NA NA TGTGCCAGCAGCTTACATCACGAGCAGTACTTC CASSLHHEQYF
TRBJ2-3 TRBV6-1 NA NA TGTGCCAGCAGGTTCGGAGGCCCAGCGGATACGCAGTATTTT CASRFGGPADTQYF
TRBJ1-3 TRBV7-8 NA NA TGTGCCAGCAGCTTAGCTAGAAACACCATATATTTT CASSLARNTIYF
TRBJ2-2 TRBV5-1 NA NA TGCGCCAGCAGCCTCGGGGGAGAACGGGAGCTGTTTTTT CASSLGGERELFF
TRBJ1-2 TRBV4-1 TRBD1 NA TGCGCCAGCAGCCAAGATAAGGACAGGCTCTATGGCTACACCTTC CASSQDKDRLYGYTF
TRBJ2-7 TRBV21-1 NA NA TGTGCCAGCAACCGGACTAGCGGTGGTTACGAGCAGTACTTC CASNRTSGGYEQYF
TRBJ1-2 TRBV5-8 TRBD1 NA TGTGCCAGCAGCTTCACCAGACGACAGGGAACGGATGGCTACACCTTC CASSFTRRQGTDGYTF
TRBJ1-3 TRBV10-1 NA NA TGCGCCAGCAGGGACAGCTTGTACGGAAACACCATATATTTT CASRDSLYGNTIYF
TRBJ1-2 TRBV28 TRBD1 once TGTGCCAGCAGCCTCCAGGGGGCCTATGGCTACACCTTC CASSLQGAYGYTF
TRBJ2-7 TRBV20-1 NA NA TGCAGTGCCTCGACAGGCTACGAGCAGTACTTC CSASTGYEQYF
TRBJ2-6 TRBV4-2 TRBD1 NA TGTGCCAGCAGCCCGACAGGGGGCGCTGGGGCCAACGTCCTGACTTTC CASSPTGGAGANVLTF
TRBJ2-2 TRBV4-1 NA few TGCGCCAGCAGCCAAGGGACTCTTACCGGGGAGCTGTTTTTT CASSQGTLTGELFF
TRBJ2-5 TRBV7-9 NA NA TGTGCCAGCAGCTTCGGGGAGACCCAGTACTTC CASSFGETQYF
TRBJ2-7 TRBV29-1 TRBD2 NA TGCAGCGTTGAAGACGTAGGGCCTAGCGGGAGGTCATTCGAGCAGTACTTC CSVEDVGPSGRSFEQYF
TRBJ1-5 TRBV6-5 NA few TGTGCCAGCAGTTACTCGATGGGGGCTCAGCCCCAGCATTTT CASSYSMGAQPQHF
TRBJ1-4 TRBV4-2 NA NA TGTGCCAGCAGCCAAGGTAGGGGAAGGATGTTTTTT CASSQGRGRMFF
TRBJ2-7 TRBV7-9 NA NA TGTGCCAGCAGCAAGACAGGTACCTACGAGCAGTACTTC CASSKTGTYEQYF
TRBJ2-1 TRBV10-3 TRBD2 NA TGTGCCATCAGTGACCCAACTAGCGGGAGGGCCCATGAGCAGTTCTTC CAISDPTSGRAHEQFF
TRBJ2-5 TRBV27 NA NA TGTGCCAGCAGTCCTAACTGGTGGCAAGAGACCCAGTACTTC CASSPNWWQETQYF
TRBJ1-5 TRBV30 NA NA TGTGCCTGGAGTGTAACGGCAGGGAATCAGCCCCAGCATTTT CAWSVTAGNQPQHF
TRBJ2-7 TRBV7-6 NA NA TGTGCCAGCAGCGCTAATTTCTACGAGCAGTACTTC CASSANFYEQYF
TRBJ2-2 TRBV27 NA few TGTGCCAGCAGAAAATCGACGGGGAACACCGGGGAGCTGTTTTTT CASRKSTGNTGELFF
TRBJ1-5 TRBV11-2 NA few TGTGCCAGCAGCAACAGGGTGGGTCAGCCCCAGCATTTT CASSNRVGQPQHF
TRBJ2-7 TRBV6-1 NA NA TGTGCCACCTACCCCCGGAGGGACCACGAGCAGTACTTC CATYPRRDHEQYF
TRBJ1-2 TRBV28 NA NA TGTGCCAGCAGTTCGAGGGATAACTATGGCTACACCTTC CASSSRDNYGYTF
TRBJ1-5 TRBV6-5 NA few TGTGCCAGCAGCTCCGGGTTTCAGCCCCAGCATTTT CASSSGFQPQHF
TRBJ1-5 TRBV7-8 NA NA TGTGCCACAAACAGGGAGTCGGAAAATCAGCCCCAGCATTTT CATNRESENQPQHF
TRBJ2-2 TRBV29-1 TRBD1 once TGCAGCGTTGAAGAAACAGGGGGTAGGAACACCGGGGAGCTGTTTTTT CSVEETGGRNTGELFF
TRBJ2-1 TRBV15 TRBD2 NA TGTGCCACCAGCATCGGGACTAGCGGGTATTACAATGAGCAGTTCTTC CATSIGTSGYYNEQFF
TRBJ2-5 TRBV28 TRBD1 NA TGTGCCAGCAGTTCCCGACAGGGGTACGAGACCCAGTACTTC CASSSRQGYETQYF
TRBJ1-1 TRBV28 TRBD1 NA TGTGCCAGCAGGGTGACAGGGGCGAACACTGAAGCTTTCTTT CASRVTGANTEAFF
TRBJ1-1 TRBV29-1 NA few TGCAGCGTTTCCCAGGTGAACACTGAAGCTTTCTTT CSVSQVNTEAFF
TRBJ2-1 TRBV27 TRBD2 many TGTGCCAGCACCCCAGGACTAGGCTTAGTTGAGCAGTTCTTC CASTPGLGLVEQFF
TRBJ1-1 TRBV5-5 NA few TGTGCCAGCAGCTTGAGGGGAACTGAATCGAACACTGAAGCTTTCTTT CASSLRGTESNTEAFF
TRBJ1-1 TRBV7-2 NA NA TGTGCCAGCAGCTTAGGGGCCACTGAAGCTTTCTTT CASSLGATEAFF
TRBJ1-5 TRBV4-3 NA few TGCGCCAGCAGCCAAGAATGGAGCCAGCCCCAGCATTTT CASSQEWSQPQHF